A selection of T cell receptor beta chains follows, all from one sample in a study of shared clonotypes between healthy human individuals. Using immunoSEQ multiplex PCR, the repertoire was profiled, and TCRdb retains in-frame clones only, with some absent. The sample consists of 800,000 or so clones, around 96% of them appearing once. What was sequenced was naive CD8+ T cells sorted from blood. Receptors originate from a man aged 25-45 years in good health. The CDR3 runs from the conserved cysteine through the conserved F or W. A D gene is named only where the DNA matches it firmly. The size entry is marked missing in some rows and otherwise reads once, few, many or a size class.

length,V,size,J,D,CDR3,DNA
12,TRBV11-2,-,TRBJ2-5,-,CASSSIGETQYF,TGTGCCAGCAGCTCTATCGGGGAGACCCAGTACTTC
15,TRBV14,-,TRBJ2-2,-,CASSQGAASPGELFF,TGTGCCAGCAGCCAAGGAGCGGCATCCCCCGGGGAGCTGTTTTTT
16,TRBV27,-,TRBJ2-7,TRBD1,CASSLGPAGQGYEQYF,TGTGCCAGCAGTTTGGGACCCGCGGGACAGGGCTACGAGCAGTACTTC
17,TRBV28,-,TRBJ2-1,-,CASSLEDRPSSYNEQFF,TGTGCCAGCAGTTTAGAGGACAGACCCAGCTCCTACAATGAGCAGTTCTTC
15,TRBV11-2,-,TRBJ2-2,-,CASSLNTDYTGELFF,TGTGCCAGCAGCTTAAATACAGACTACACCGGGGAGCTGTTTTTT
15,TRBV11-2,-,TRBJ2-7,TRBD2,CASSLGPSGYYEQYF,TGTGCCAGCAGCTTAGGGCCTAGCGGATATTACGAGCAGTACTTC
13,TRBV4-1,-,TRBJ2-2,-,CASSLIGPGELFF,TGCGCCAGCAGCCTTATCGGACCCGGGGAGCTGTTTTTT
14,TRBV6-5,-,TRBJ1-5,TRBD1,CASSGTGENQPQHF,TGTGCCAGCAGTGGGACAGGGGAAAATCAGCCCCAGCATTTT
14,TRBV27,-,TRBJ2-7,-,CASSLSWGLREQYF,TGTGCCAGCAGTTTATCGTGGGGCCTTCGCGAGCAGTACTTC
16,TRBV7-8,once,TRBJ1-1,-,CASSLISGGQNTEAFF,TGTGCCAGCAGCTTAATATCTGGGGGCCAGAACACTGAAGCTTTCTTT
16,TRBV7-9,-,TRBJ2-5,-,CASSPPRQGLQETQYF,TGTGCCAGCAGCCCACCTAGGCAGGGCCTCCAAGAGACCCAGTACTTC
14,TRBV19,-,TRBJ2-7,TRBD2,CASSIGSGSYEQYF,TGTGCCAGTAGTATTGGGAGCGGGAGCTACGAGCAGTACTTC
14,TRBV7-9,-,TRBJ1-1,-,CASSLVGQNTEAFF,TGTGCCAGCAGCTTAGTTGGACAGAACACTGAAGCTTTCTTT
14,TRBV10-1,-,TRBJ2-7,TRBD1,CASSEGTGLSEQYF,TGCGCCAGCAGTGAAGGGACAGGGTTATCCGAGCAGTACTTC
15,TRBV19,-,TRBJ1-1,TRBD1,CASSTEQGAGEGAFF,TGTGCCAGTAGTACGGAACAGGGGGCCGGCGAGGGAGCTTTCTTT
15,TRBV7-9,-,TRBJ1-1,-,CASSLNEASQGQAFF,TGTGCCAGCAGCTTAAACGAGGCTTCCCAGGGACAAGCTTTCTTT